The 4 T cell receptor beta chains given below trace back to one sample, sequenced in a study of cytomegalovirus exposure and HLA in healthy donors. This PCR relied on a set of 60 Vbeta primers and 13 Jbeta primers. Assay used: immunoSEQ multiplex PCR; TCRdb lists only in-frame clones, some missing. The sample holds about 190,000 clones, 81% seen once. Sequencing was performed on PBMCs. These receptors were obtained from a man in his fifties in good health and CMV-seronegative.

V gene TRBV10-1 combines with J gene TRBJ2-7; TRBD1 is a possible D gene (6 bases). V was cut by 7 bases and J by 2 bases, with 18 bases left in between. CDR1 is WNHNN and CDR2 is SYGVQD in the germline V gene (reference sequence). CDR3 length: 15 amino acids. The CDR3 DNA reads TGCGCCAGCATCAAGACAGGCGTAAGACCCTACGAGCAGTACTTC. It encodes CASIKTGVRPYEQYF.

This clone has more than one count but fewer than ten. The sample carries other DNA sequences with the same CDR3. The CDR3: CASRERGNTGELFF. CDR3 DNA sequence: TGCGCCAGCAGAGAGCGGGGGAACACCGGGGAGCTGTTTTTT. V and J are TRBV5-1 and TRBJ2-2; 7 nucleotides align to TRBD2. The V and J ends lost 5 bases and 1 base, in that order; junction bases with no gene match: 2. Germline V gene data show CDR1 as SGHRS and CDR2 as YFSETQ. CDR3 length equals 14 residues.

The genes are TRBV28 and TRBJ1-2; D possibly corresponds to TRBD1 (5 bases). CDR1 is MDHEN and CDR2 is SYDVKM in the germline V gene. Trimming pared 2 bases from V and 6 bases from J, leaving 10 bases between. The CDR3 runs to 13 residues. CDR3 DNA sequence: TGTGCCAGCAGTTTACCAGGGAGGAATGGCTACACCTTC. Protein product: CASSLPGRNGYTF.

V and J are TRBV2 and TRBJ2-7, with TRBD2 identical over 10 bases. The germline V gene encodes CDR1 SNHLY and CDR2 FYNNEI. Trimming at V came to 7 bases and at J to 4 bases, leaving 10 bases not matched to a gene. The CDR3 is 15 residues long. CDR3 sequence: CASIFTSGVFYEQYF. The DNA of the CDR3 is TGTGCCAGCATTTTCACTAGCGGGGTTTTTTACGAGCAGTACTTC. The full variable domain, its missing parts supplied by reference TRBV2 and TRBJ2-7, is EPEVTQTPSHQVTQMGQEVILRCVPISNHLYFYWYRQILGQKVEFLVSFYNNEISEKSEIFDDQFSVERPDGSNFTLKIRSTKLEDSAMYFCASIFTSGVFYEQYFGPGTRLTVT.